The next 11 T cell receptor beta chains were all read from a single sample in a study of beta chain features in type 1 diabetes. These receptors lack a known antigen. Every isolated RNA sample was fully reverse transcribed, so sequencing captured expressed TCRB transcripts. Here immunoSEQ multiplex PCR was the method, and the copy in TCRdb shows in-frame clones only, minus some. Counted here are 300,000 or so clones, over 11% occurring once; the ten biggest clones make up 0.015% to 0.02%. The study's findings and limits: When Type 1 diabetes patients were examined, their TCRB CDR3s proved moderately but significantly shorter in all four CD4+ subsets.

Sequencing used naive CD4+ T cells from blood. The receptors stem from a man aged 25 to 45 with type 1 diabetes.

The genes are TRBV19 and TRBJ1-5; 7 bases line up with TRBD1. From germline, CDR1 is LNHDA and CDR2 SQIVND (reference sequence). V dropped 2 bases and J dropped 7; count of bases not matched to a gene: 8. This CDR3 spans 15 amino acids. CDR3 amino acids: CASSIHGQGGQPQHF. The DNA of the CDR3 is TGTGCCAGTAGTATACACGGGCAGGGGGGACAGCCCCAGCATTTT.

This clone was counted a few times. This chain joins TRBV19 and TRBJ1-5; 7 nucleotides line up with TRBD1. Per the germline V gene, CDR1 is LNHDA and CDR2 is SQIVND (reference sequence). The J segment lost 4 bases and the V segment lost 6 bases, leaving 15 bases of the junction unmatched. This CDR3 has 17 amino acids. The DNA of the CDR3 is TGTGCCAGTAGACAGGGACAGCATCTGAGAAGTAATCAGCCCCAGCATTTT. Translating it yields CASRQGQHLRSNQPQHF.

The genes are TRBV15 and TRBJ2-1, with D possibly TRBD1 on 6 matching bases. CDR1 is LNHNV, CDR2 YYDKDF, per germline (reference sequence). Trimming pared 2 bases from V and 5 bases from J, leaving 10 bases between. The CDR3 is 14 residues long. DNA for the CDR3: TGTGCCACCAGCAGATGGGGGCAGGACAATGAGCAGTTCTTC. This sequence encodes CATSRWGQDNEQFF.

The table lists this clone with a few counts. In DNA form, the CDR3 reads TGCGCCAGCAGCTTGGCCTGGACAGCGTTCAATGAGCAGTTCTTC. Protein: CASSLAWTAFNEQFF. The V and J genes are TRBV5-1 and TRBJ2-1, with D possibly matching TRBD1 (6 bases). CDR1 and CDR2 from the germline V gene are SGHRS and YFSETQ. CDR3 length: 15 residues. V lost 0 bases, J lost 6 bases, and 13 bases lay in between.

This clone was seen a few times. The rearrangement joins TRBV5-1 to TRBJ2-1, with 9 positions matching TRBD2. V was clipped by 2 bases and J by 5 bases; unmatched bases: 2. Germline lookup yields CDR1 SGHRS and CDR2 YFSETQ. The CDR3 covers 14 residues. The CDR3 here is CASSLAGGDNEQFF. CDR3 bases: TGCGCCAGCAGCTTAGCGGGAGGTGACAATGAGCAGTTCTTC.

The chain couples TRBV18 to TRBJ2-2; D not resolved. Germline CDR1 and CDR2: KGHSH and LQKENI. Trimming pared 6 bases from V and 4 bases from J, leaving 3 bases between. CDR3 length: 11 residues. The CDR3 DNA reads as TGTGCCAGCTCCCGCACCGGGGAGCTGTTTTTT. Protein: CASSRTGELFF.

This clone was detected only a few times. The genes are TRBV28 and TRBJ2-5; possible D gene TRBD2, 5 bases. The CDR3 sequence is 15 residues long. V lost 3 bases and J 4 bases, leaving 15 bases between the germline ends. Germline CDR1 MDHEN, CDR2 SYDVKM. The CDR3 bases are TGTGCCAGCAGTTTGCCCTTTCGCGGGCTAGAGACCCAGTACTTC. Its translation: CASSLPFRGLETQYF.

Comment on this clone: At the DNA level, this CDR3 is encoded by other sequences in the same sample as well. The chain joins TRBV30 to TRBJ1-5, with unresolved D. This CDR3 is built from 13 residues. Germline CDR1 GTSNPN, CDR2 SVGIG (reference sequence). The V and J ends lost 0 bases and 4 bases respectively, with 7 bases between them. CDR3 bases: TGTGCCTGGAGTGTCCGCAGTAATCAGCCCCAGCATTTT. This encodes CAWSVRSNQPQHF.

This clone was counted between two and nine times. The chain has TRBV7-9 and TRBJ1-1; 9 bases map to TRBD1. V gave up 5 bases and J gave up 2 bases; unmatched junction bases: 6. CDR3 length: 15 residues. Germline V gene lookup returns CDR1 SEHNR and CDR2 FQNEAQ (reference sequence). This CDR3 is CASSTKTGGNTEAFF. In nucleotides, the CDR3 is TGTGCCAGCAGCACAAAGACAGGGGGAAACACTGAAGCTTTCTTT. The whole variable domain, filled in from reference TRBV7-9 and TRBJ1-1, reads DTGVSQNPRHKITKRGQNVTFRCDPISEHNRLYWYRQTLGQGPEFLTYFQNEAQLEKSRLLSDRFSAERPKGSFSTLEIQRTEQGDSAMYLCASSTKTGGNTEAFFGQGTRLTVV.

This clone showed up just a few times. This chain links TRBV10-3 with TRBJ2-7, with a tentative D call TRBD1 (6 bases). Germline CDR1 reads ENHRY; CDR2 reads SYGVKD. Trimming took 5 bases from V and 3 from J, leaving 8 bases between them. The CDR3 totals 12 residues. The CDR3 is CAISQTGYEQYF. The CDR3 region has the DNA TGTGCCATCAGTCAGACAGGCTACGAGCAGTACTTC.

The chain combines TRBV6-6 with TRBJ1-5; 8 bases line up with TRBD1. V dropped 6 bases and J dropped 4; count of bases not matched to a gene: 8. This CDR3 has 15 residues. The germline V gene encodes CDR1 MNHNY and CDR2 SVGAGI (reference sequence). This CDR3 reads CASRGPGGLNQPQHF. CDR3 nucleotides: TGTGCCAGCAGGGGACCAGGGGGCCTAAATCAGCCCCAGCATTTT.